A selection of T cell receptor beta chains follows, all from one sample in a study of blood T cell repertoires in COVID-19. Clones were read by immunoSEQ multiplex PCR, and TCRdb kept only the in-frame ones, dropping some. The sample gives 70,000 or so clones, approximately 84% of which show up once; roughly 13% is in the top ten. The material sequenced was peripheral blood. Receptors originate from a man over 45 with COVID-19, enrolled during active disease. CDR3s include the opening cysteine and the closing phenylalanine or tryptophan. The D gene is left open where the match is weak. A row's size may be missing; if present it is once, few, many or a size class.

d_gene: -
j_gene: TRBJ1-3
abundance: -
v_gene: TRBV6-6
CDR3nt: TGTGCCAGCAGTTACACCTTTCTCCCGGACACCATATATTTT
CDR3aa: CASSYTFLPDTIYF

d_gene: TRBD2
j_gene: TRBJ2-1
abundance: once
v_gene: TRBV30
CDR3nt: TGTGCCTGGAGTGTAGTCCCTAGCGGGGTCAATGAGCAGTTCTTC
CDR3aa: CAWSVVPSGVNEQFF

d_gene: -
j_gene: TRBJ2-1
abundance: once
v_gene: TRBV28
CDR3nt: TGTGCCAGCAGTCCGAGTGGTAGCGGCTACAATGAGCAGTTCTTC
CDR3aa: CASSPSGSGYNEQFF

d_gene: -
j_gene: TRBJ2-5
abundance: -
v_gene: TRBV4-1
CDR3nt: TGCGCCAGCAGCCGAACAACAGGACCCCAAGAGACCCAGTACTTC
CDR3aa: CASSRTTGPQETQYF

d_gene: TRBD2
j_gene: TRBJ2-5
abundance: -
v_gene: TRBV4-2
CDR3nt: TGTGCCAGCAGCCACGGGAGGGATCAAGAGACCCAGTACTTC
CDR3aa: CASSHGRDQETQYF

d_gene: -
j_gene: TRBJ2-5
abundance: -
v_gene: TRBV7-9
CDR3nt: TGTGCCAGCAGCTTAGCGACAGGATACAGAGAGACCCAGTACTTC
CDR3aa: CASSLATGYRETQYF

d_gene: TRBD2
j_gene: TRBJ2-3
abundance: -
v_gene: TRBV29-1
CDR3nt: TGCAGCGGGGGACACGGGAGGGCAGATACGCAGTATTTT
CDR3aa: CSGGHGRADTQYF

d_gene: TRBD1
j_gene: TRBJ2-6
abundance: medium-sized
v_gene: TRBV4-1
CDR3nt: TGCGCCAGCAGCCTAGAACAGGGGAGTGGGGCCAACGTCCTGACTTTC
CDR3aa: CASSLEQGSGANVLTF

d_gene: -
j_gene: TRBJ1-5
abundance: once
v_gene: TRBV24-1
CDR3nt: TGTGCCACCAGTCCAAGAGAGGGGGTCAATCAGCCCCAGCATTTT
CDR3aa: CATSPREGVNQPQHF

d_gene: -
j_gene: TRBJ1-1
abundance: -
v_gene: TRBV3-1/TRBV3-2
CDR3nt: TGTGCCAGCAGCCAAGCAATGACAGTACGCACTGAAGCTTTCTTT
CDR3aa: CASSQAMTVRTEAFF

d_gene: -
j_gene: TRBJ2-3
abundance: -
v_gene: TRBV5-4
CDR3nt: TGTGCCAGCAGCTTTAAGGAGACTAGCACAGATACGCAGTATTTT
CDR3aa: CASSFKETSTDTQYF

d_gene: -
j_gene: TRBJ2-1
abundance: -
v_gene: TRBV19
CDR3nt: TGTGCCAGTAGTAGGGGGGGCCCGAGGAATGAGCAGTTCTTC
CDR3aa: CASSRGGPRNEQFF

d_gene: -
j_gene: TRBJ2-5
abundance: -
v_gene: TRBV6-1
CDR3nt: TGTGCCAGCAGGTCGACAGGCTACCAAGAGACCCAGTACTTC
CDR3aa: CASRSTGYQETQYF

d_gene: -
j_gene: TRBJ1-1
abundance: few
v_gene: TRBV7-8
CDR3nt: TGTGCCAGCAGCTTAGTACACAGGGTGGAGGCTGAAGCTTTCTTT
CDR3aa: CASSLVHRVEAEAFF

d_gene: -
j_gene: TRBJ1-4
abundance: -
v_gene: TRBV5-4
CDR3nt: TGTGCCAGCAGCCCGACAGCAGCAACTAATGAAAAACTGTTTTTT
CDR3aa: CASSPTAATNEKLFF

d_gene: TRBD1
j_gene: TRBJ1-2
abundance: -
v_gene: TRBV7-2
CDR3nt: TGTGCCGGCACCCAGGGGGCGGGTGGCTACACCTTC
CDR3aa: CAGTQGAGGYTF

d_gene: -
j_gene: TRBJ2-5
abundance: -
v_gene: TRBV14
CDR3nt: TGTGCCCTTCTGGGGGGGGCGGGAGAGACCCAGTACTTC
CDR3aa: CALLGGAGETQYF

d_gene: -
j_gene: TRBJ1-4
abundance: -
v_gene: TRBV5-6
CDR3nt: TGTGCCAGCAGCTTGGGGACAACGTCTGAAAAACTGTTTTTT
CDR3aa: CASSLGTTSEKLFF

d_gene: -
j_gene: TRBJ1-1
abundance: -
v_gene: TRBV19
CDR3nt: TGTGCCAGTAGTATACTTGCACAAATGAACACTGAAGCTTTCTTT
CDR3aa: CASSILAQMNTEAFF

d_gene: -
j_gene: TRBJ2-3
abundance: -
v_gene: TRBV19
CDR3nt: TGTGCCAGTATGAGGCCGGGGGTAGATACGCAGTATTTT
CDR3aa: CASMRPGVDTQYF

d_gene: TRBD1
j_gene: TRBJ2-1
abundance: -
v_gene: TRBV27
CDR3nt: TGTGCCAGCAGACGACAGGGACACTACAATGAGCAGTTCTTC
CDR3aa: CASRRQGHYNEQFF

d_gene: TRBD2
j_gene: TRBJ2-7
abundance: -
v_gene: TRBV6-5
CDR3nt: TGTGCCAGCAGTCCCGGGACTAGCGTCTACGAGCAGTACTTC
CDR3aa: CASSPGTSVYEQYF

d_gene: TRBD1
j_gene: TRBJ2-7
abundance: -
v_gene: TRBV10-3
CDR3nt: TGTGCCATCAGTGATGAAGACAGGGGCTACGAGCAGTACTTC
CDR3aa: CAISDEDRGYEQYF

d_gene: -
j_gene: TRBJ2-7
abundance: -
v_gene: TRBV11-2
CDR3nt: TGTGCCAGCAGCTCCCAAGGAGCAGCCGTAGTGGCCGGGCAGTACTTC
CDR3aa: CASSSQGAAVVAGQYF

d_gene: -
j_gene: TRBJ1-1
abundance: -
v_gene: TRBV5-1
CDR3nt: TGCGCCAGCAGCCCGATTACAGGGATGGACACTGAAGCTTTCTTT
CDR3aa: CASSPITGMDTEAFF

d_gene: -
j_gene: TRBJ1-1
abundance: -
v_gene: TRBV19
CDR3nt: TGTGCCAGTTACGATAGGGGGAAAGCTTTCTTT
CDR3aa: CASYDRGKAFF

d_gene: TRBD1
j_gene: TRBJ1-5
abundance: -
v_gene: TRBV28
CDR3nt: TGTGCCAGCAGTCGGCTTACGGGACAGTTCAATCAGCCCCAGCATTTT
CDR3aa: CASSRLTGQFNQPQHF

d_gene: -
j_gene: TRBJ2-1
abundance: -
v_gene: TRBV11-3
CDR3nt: TGTGCCAGCAGCCCAGTCGGGGCGGGACCCTACAATGAGCAGTTCTTC
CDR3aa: CASSPVGAGPYNEQFF